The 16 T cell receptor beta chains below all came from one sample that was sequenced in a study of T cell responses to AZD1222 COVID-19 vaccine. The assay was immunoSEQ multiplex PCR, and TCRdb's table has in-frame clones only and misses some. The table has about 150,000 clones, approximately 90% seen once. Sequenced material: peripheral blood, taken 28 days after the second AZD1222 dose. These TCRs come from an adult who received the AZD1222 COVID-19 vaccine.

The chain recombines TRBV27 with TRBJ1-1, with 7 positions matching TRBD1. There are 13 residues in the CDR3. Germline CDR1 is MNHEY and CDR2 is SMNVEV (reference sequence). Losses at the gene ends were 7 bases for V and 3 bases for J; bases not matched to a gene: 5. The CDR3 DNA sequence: TGTGCCAGCATGACAGGGACGTACACTGAAGCTTTCTTT. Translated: CASMTGTYTEAFF.

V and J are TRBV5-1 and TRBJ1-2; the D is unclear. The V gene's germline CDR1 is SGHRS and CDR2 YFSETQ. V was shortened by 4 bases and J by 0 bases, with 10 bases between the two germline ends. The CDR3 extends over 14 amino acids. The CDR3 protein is CASSPEAANYGYTF. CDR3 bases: TGCGCCAGCAGCCCGGAGGCCGCTAACTATGGCTACACCTTC.

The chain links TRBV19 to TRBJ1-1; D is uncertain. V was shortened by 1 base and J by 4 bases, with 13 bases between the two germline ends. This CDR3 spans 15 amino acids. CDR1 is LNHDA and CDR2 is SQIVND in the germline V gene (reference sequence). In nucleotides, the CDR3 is TGTGCCAGTAGTATAGCGTCCCCAAGGGTCACTGAAGCTTTCTTT. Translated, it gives CASSIASPRVTEAFF.

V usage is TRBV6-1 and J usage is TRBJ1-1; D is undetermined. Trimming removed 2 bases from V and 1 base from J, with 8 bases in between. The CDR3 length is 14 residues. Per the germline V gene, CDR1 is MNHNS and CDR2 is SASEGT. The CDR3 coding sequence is TGTGCCAGCAGTGAAAGGTGGACGAACACTGAAGCTTTCTTT. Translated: CASSERWTNTEAFF.

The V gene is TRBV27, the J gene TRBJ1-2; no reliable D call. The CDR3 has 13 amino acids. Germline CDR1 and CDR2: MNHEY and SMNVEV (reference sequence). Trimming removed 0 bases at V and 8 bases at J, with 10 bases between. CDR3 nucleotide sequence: TGTGCCAGCAGTTTATCCTCGAGGGCCGGCTACACCTTC. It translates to CASSLSSRAGYTF.

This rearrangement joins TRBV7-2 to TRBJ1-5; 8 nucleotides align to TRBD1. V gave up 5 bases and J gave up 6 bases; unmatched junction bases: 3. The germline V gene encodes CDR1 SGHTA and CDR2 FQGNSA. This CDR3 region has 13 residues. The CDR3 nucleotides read TGTGCCAGCAGCCGGACAGGGTTTCAGCCCCAGCATTTT. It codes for CASSRTGFQPQHF. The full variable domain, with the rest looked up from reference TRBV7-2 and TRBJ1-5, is GAGVSQSPSNKVTEKGKDVELRCDPISGHTALYWYRQSLGQGLEFLIYFQGNSAPDKSGLPSDRFSAERTGGSVSTLTIQRTQQEDSAVYLCASSRTGFQPQHFGDGTRLSIL.

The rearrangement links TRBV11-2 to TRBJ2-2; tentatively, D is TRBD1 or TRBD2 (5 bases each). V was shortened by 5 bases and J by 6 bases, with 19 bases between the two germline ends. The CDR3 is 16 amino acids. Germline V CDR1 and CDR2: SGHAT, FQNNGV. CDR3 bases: TGTGCCAGCAGCCCTGGCCGGGCTCGGGGCGCCGGGGAGCTGTTTTTT. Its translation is CASSPGRARGAGELFF.

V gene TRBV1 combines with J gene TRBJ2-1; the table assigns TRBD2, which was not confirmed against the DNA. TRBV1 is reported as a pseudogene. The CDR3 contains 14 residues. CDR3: CTSSLLTRDNEQFF. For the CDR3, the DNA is TGCACCAGCAGCCTCTTAACCCGGGACAATGAGCAGTTCTTC.

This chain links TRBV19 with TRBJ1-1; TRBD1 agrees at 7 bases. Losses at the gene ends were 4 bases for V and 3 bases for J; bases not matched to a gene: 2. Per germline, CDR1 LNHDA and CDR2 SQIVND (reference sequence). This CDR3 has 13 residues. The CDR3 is CASSTDRDTEAFF. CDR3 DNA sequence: TGTGCCAGTAGTACCGACAGGGACACTGAAGCTTTCTTT.

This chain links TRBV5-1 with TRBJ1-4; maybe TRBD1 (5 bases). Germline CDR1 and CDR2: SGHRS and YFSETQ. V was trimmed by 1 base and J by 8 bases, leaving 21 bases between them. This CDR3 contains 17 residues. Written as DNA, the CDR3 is TGCGCCAGCAGCTTGTATTCTGCAGGGCAGGTCGGCGAAAAACTGTTTTTT. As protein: CASSLYSAGQVGEKLFF.

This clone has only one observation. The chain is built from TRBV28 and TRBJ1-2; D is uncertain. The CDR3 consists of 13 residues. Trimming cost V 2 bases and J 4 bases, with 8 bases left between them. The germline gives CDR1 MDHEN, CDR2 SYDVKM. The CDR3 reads CASSLGTFYGYTF. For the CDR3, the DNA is TGTGCCAGCAGTTTAGGCACTTTCTATGGCTACACCTTC.

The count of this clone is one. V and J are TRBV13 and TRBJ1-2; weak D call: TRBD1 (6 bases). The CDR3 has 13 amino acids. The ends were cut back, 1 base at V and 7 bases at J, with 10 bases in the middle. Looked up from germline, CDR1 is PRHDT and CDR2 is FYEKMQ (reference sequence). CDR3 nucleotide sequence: TGTGCCAGCAGCTTAGTACAGGGTCCTGGCTACACCTTC. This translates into CASSLVQGPGYTF. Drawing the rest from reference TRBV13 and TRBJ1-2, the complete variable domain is AAGVIQSPRHLIKEKRETATLKCYPIPRHDTVYWYQQGPGQDPQFLISFYEKMQSDKGSIPDRFSAQQFSDYHSELNMSSLELGDSALYFCASSLVQGPGYTFGSGTRLTVV.

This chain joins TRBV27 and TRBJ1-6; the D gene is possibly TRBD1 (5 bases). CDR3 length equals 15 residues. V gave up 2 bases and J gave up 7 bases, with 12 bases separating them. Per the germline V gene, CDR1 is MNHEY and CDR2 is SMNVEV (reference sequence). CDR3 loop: CASSLQDSGNSPLHF. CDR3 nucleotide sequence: TGTGCCAGCAGTTTACAAGACAGTGGCAATTCACCCCTCCACTTT.

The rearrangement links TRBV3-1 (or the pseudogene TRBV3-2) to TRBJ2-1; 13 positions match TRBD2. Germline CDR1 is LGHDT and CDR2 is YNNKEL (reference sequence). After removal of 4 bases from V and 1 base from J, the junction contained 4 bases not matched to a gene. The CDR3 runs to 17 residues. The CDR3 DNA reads TGTGCCAGCAGCCGTCCGACTAGCGGGAGGTCCTACAATGAGCAGTTCTTC. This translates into CASSRPTSGRSYNEQFF.

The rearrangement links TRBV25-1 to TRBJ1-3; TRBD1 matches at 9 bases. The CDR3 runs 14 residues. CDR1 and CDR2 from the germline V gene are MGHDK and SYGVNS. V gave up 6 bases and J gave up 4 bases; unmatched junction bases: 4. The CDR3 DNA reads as TGTGCCAGCAGGAAACAGGGGGCGGGAAACACCATATATTTT. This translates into CASRKQGAGNTIYF. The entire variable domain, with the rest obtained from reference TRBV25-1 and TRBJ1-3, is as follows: EADIYQTPRYLVIGTGKKITLECSQTMGHDKMYWYQQDPGMELHLIHYSYGVNSTEKGDLSSESTVSRIRTEHFPLTLESARPSHTSQYLCASRKQGAGNTIYFGEGSWLTVV.

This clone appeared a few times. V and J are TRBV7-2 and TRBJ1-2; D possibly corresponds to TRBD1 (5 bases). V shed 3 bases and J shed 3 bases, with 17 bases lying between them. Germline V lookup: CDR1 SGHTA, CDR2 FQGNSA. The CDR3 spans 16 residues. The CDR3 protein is CASSFRTGVRDYGYTF. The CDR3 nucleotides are TGTGCCAGCAGCTTTAGGACGGGGGTCAGGGACTATGGCTACACCTTC.